Sequencing of this T cell receptor (beta chain) was carried out in a study of CD8 T cells in Susac syndrome. Regarding the study as a whole: The study identified approximately seventeen and five Susac-specific public clones in total CD8+ and CD8+ TEMRA repertoires.

RNA in amounts of roughly 0.5 to 1 ug was reverse transcribed with random hexamers. A single record per CDR3 protein comes from TCRdb applying MiXCR to the immunoSEQ multiplex PCR reads. The sample yields 95,000 to 150,000 distinct CDR3 sequences, about 95% seen once. Comment on this clonotype: Antigen: not known.

The specimen was CD8+ T cells from PBMCs. The sequence was collected from a human donor with Susac syndrome.

CDR3 sequence reads: CATVGTGLAGGHYTGELFF. The CDR3 bases are TGTGCCACCGTGGGGACGGGACTAGCGGGGGGACACTACACCGGGGAGCTGTTTTTT. The rearrangement uses TRBV27 and TRBJ2-2; 15 bases are a match to TRBD2. The germline gives CDR1 MNHEY, CDR2 SMNVEV (reference sequence). The CDR3 loop spans 19 amino acids. Unmatched junction bases numbered 15, after V lost 10 bases and J lost 3 bases.